This TCR beta chain was sequenced in a study of blood T cell repertoires in COVID-19 (TCRdb year 2020). As for the study more broadly: Samples covering the acute and convalescent phases of COVID-19 were provided by collaborators in the United States, Italy and Spain. The material from the prospective study consisted of cDNA or gDNA derived from T cells, B-cell-depleted T cells, or PBMCs. The sample metadata nearly always contained a de-identified subject ID, COVID-19 status, age in years and sex. Samples came from the ongoing ImmuneRACE study (first 160 participants) plus 1,254 subjects from 6 global collaborators. The repertoires were made available in a free public database intended to serve as a resource for research on the immune response to SARS-CoV-2. The dataset comprised deeply sampled blood TCRbeta repertoires from subjects exposed to, actively infected with, or recovered from COVID-19. Where HLA class I and class II types were available, the types were taken from metadata supplied by the sample provider, not from assay-based typing. Here is what the overall study found, with its caveats: Clinical and demographic metadata were provided uncurated, with the amount varying by source and participant.

At one collaborating source in Seattle, patients were enrolled during active infection and were followed longitudinally through the course of disease. The collaborating institutions used their own protocols to collect whole blood in K2EDTA tubes. Collaborator samples were shipped for TCRbeta analysis as frozen whole blood, isolated PBMCs, or DNA extracted from either sample type. In regard to this clone: Its specific antigen is unknown. No base quality information exists; no much larger clone differs at one position.

The immunoSEQ Assay, a bias-controlled multiplex PCR, was used to amplify TCRbeta CDR3 regions from genomic DNA. The source study handled its data this way. Within the assay, amplification of reference gene primers was used to estimate how many nucleated cells each sample contained. To quantify the absolute abundance of each unique TCRbeta CDR3 rearrangement, sequence reads were collapsed and filtered. For each sample, productive Simpson clonality was calculated as the square root of Simpson's diversity index across productive rearrangements. What TCRdb holds here is the immuneACCESS table cut down to in-frame rearrangements. Part of the clones is not present; checked against another copy, under half of the missing clones reflect an unresolved V gene, and the others are unexplained. V and J calls plus clone size are reproduced from that table; the DNA served to infer D and trimming. This sample gives 300,000 to 400,000 clones in total; about 90% of them show up just once. The ten largest clones represent 6% to 8% of the sample.

The CDR3 has 13 amino acids, counting the end cysteine and phenylalanine. Only CDR3 DNA is held: 39 bases, read in frame from base 1. For CDR1 and CDR2, the germline V gene lists SGDLS and YYNGEE. Deletion took 4 bases off V and 5 bases off J, with a span of 11 bases between the germline ends. Sequencing was performed on peripheral blood. Here the chain combines TRBV9 and TRBJ2-3; TRBD1 is possibly the D segment (5 matching bases). This TCR was sampled from a woman in her 70s with COVID-19, enrolled during active disease. The base sequence is TGTGCCAGCAGCCCCCCAGGGCAAGATACGCAGTATTTT. Its product reads: CASSPPGQDTQYF.